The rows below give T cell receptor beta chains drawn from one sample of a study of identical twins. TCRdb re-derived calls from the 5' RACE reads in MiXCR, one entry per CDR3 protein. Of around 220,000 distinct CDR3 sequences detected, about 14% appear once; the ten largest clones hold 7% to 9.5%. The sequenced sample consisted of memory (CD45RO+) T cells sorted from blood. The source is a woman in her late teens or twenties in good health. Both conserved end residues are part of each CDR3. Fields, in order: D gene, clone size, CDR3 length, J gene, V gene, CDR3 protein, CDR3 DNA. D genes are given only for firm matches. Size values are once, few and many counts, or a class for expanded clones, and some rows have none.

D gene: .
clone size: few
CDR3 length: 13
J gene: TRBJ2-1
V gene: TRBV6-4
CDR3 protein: CASSRDPSIEQFF
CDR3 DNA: TGTGCCAGCAGTCGGGACCCTAGCATCGAGCAGTTCTTC

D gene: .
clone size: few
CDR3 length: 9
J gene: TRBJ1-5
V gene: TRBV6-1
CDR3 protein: CASGRPQHF
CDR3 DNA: TGTGCCTCCGGGCGGCCCCAGCATTTT

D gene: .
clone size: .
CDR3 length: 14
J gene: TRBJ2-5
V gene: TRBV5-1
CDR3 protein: CASSFAGSKETQYF
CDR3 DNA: TGCGCCAGCAGCTTCGCGGGGTCAAAAGAGACCCAGTACTTC

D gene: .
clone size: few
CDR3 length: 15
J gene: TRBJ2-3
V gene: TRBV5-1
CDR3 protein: CASSYQRINTDTQYF
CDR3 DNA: TGCGCCAGCAGCTACCAGCGGATCAACACAGATACGCAGTATTTT

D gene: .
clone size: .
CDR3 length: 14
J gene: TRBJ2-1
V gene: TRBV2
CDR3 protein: CASIPGTGYNEQFF
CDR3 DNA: TGTGCCAGCATCCCCGGGACTGGCTACAATGAGCAGTTCTTC

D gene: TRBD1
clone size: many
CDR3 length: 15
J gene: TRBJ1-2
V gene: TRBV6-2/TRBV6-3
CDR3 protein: CASRGQGFPDYGYTF
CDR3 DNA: TGTGCCAGCAGGGGACAGGGGTTTCCTGACTATGGCTACACCTTC

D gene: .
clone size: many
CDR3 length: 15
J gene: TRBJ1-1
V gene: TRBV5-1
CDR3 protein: CASSFIAGSENEAFF
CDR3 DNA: TGCGCCAGCAGCTTCATAGCGGGTTCAGAGAATGAAGCTTTCTTT

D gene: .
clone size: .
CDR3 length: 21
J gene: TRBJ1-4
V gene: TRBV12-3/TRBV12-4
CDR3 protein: CASSLYGVEGPNTPPREKLFF
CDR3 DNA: TGTGCCAGCAGTTTATATGGAGTTGAAGGGCCTAATACCCCTCCCCGGGAAAAACTGTTTTTT

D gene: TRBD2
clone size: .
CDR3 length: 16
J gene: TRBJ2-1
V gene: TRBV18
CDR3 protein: CASSPSSGYSYNEQFF
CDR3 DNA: TGTGCCAGCTCACCATCTAGCGGGTACTCCTACAATGAGCAGTTCTTC

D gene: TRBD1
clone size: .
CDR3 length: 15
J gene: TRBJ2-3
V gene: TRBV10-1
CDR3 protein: CASSEGQGATDTQYF
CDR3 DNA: TGCGCCAGCAGTGAGGGACAGGGGGCGACAGATACGCAGTATTTT

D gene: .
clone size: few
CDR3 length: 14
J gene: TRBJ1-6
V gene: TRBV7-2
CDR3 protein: CASSLGFEGSPLHF
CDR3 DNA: TGTGCCAGCAGCTTAGGATTTGAAGGATCACCCCTCCACTTT